The TCR beta chain described here comes from a study of CD8 T cells in Susac syndrome. An input of about 0.45 to 1 ug of RNA was subjected to reverse transcription using random hexamers. An immunoSEQ multiplex PCR generated amplified TCR beta CDR3 products spanning 54 Vbeta and 13 Jbeta. MiXCR, applied by TCRdb to the immunoSEQ multiplex PCR reads, yields one record per CDR3 protein. Altogether 150,000 to 160,000 distinct CDR3 sequences are present, 90% to 95% being singletons, with the ten largest covering around 0.21%. The CDR3 sequence is 13 residues long. V shed 4 bases and J shed 2 bases, with 10 bases lying between them. The germline CDR1 and CDR2 sequences are SGDLS and YYNGEE.

The chain has TRBV9 and TRBJ2-7; no firm D call. This TCR was recovered from a human donor with multiple sclerosis. Sample: CD8+ T cells from PBMCs. The CDR3 region is CASSLDLAYEQYF. The CDR3 DNA is TGTGCCAGCAGCTTAGACCTAGCCTACGAGCAGTACTTC.